This T cell receptor (beta chain) was found in a study of cytomegalovirus exposure and HLA in healthy donors. Remarks on this clone: Its antigen is currently unknown.

The PCR used 60 Vbeta and 13 Jbeta primers. Clones were sequenced by immunoSEQ multiplex PCR, and TCRdb holds only the in-frame ones, with some missing. This table has some 210,000 clones, about three quarters appearing once. The study's findings and limits: Researchers counted around 180 TCR beta chains as cytomegalovirus-associated. Most TCR sequences were rare, but some public TCRs occurred in many donors. In a later analysis, V- and J-gene trimming of beta chains associated with a DCLRE1C missense variant, replicated independently. Sequencing artifact likely explains a cluster of highly shared sequence variants.

After removal of 6 bases from V and 4 bases from J, the junction contained 5 bases not matched to a gene. Germline CDR1 and CDR2: MNHEY and SVGAGI. The CDR3 contains 13 residues. The chain combines TRBV6-5 with TRBJ1-2, with 7 bases identical to TRBD1. Sequenced input: PBMCs. The receptor was derived from a woman between 25 and 40 years old in good health and CMV-seropositive. CDR3 in amino acids: CASRQGQSYGYTF. CDR3 sequence (DNA): TGTGCCAGCAGACAGGGACAGAGCTATGGCTACACCTTC.